Sequencing of this TCR beta chain was carried out in a study of vaccination and CD4 T cells after COVID-19. Stated treatment: approximately 9-day PBMC culture with coronavirus spike peptide pools or control peptides (ViraFEST assay). Comments on this clonotype: Antigen: not known.

The study sequenced cultured CD4+ T cell DNA using the Oncomine TCR Beta short-read assay. TCRdb re-derived calls from the PCR reads in MiXCR, one entry per CDR3 protein. This sample yields over 10,000 distinct CDR3 sequences, of which approximately 60% are seen a single time; around 14% belongs to the top ten. This receptor was taken from a human donor who had recovered from COVID-19. Sequences were obtained from CD4+ T cells from blood, cultured in vitro.

CDR3 coding DNA: TGTGCCAGCAGCTCAGGGACGGACAATGAGCAGTTCTTC. Translating gives CASSSGTDNEQFF. The chain links TRBV7-6 to TRBJ2-1; either TRBD1 or TRBD2 may supply D (5 bases each). Trimming took off 4 bases at V and 5 bases at J, with 9 bases between the two ends. The V gene's germline CDR1 is SGHVS and CDR2 FNYEAQ. The CDR3 is 13 residues long.